Following are 25 T cell receptor beta chains from one sample sequenced in a study of sequential checkpoint blockade in melanoma. Method: immunoSEQ multiplex PCR; TCRdb's copy keeps in-frame clones and lacks some. The repertoire holds approximately 5,100 clones, with about 31% as singletons. Treatment specified: randomized to nivolumab then ipilimumab (arm A) or the reverse (arm B). Source: tumor tissue (inferred from file names), taken from a patient given nivolumab and ipilimumab in sequence. Receptors originate from a human donor with melanoma.

The chain has TRBV28 and TRBJ2-7; D remains ambiguous. This CDR3 is built from 14 residues. The V gene's germline CDR1 is MDHEN and CDR2 SYDVKM. V was clipped by 0 bases and J by 1 base, with 7 bases between them. CDR3 in DNA: TGTGCCAGCAGTTTATGGGCCAGTTCCTACGAGCAGTACTTC. Amino acids: CASSLWASSYEQYF.

The rearrangement joins TRBV14 to TRBJ2-1; tentative D call: TRBD1 (6 bases). CDR1 and CDR2 (germline): SGHDN, FVKESK. This CDR3 is 15 amino acids long. V lost 2 bases to trimming and J lost 3 bases, with 11 bases between them. This chain's CDR3 is CASSQQDSNYNEQFF. The DNA of the CDR3 is TGTGCCAGCAGCCAACAGGACAGTAACTACAATGAGCAGTTCTTC. The variable domain in full, completed from reference TRBV14 and TRBJ2-1, reads EAGVTQFPSHSVIEKGQTVTLRCDPISGHDNLYWYRRVMGKEIKFLLHFVKESKQDESGMPNNRFLAERTGGTYSTLKVQPAELEDSGVYFCASSQQDSNYNEQFFGPGTRLTVL.

This clone has a handful of counts. The V call is TRBV27, the J call TRBJ2-5, with 8 bases fitting TRBD1. Germline trimming cut 6 bases from V and 2 bases from J; bases unmatched to any gene: 8. The CDR3 totals 15 residues. In germline, CDR1 is MNHEY, CDR2 SMNVEV (reference sequence). The CDR3 loop reads CASRPQGATQETQYF. The CDR3 DNA follows: TGTGCCAGCAGGCCGCAGGGGGCGACACAAGAGACCCAGTACTTC.

The gene calls are TRBV9 and TRBJ2-1; D remains unclear. V lost 4 bases and J 6 bases, leaving 8 bases between the germline ends. The CDR3 loop spans 12 amino acids. CDR1 is SGDLS, CDR2 YYNGEE, per germline. CDR3 sequence reads: CASSSGPNEQFF. The CDR3 region has the DNA TGTGCCAGCAGCTCCGGCCCCAATGAGCAGTTCTTC.

This chain's CDR3 is CASTRQINTGELFF. In nucleotides, the CDR3 is TGTGCCAGCACCAGACAGATAAACACCGGGGAGCTGTTTTTT. The chain employs TRBV12-5 and TRBJ2-2; weak D call: TRBD1 (5 bases). The CDR3 has 14 amino acids. Germline CDR1 reads LGHNT; CDR2 reads FRNRAP.

This sequence joins TRBV5-1 and TRBJ2-2; a weak D match, TRBD1 (6 bases). The CDR3 consists of 20 residues. Germline V gene sequence: CDR1 SGHRS, CDR2 YFSETQ. V was clipped by 5 bases and J by 3 bases, with 29 bases between them. Here the CDR3 reads CASRALSGVRVRAYTGELFF. The CDR3 DNA follows: TGCGCCAGCAGGGCCCTTTCAGGGGTTAGGGTTCGGGCGTACACCGGGGAGCTGTTTTTT.

The J gene is TRBJ1-1, the V gene TRBV19; possibly TRBD1 for D (6 bases). The CDR3 runs 16 residues. The germline gives CDR1 LNHDA, CDR2 SQIVND (reference sequence). V was shortened by 4 bases and J by 3 bases, with 18 bases between the two germline ends. The CDR3 coding sequence is TGTGCCAGTAGTAGTGCAGGGGACGCGACTGACACTGAAGCTTTCTTT. This encodes CASSSAGDATDTEAFF.

The chain links TRBV19 to TRBJ2-3, with TRBD2 identical over 13 bases. In germline, CDR1 is LNHDA, CDR2 SQIVND (reference sequence). After removal of 3 bases from V and 2 bases from J, the junction contained 11 bases not matched to a gene. CDR3 length: 19 residues. The CDR3 DNA is TGTGCCAGTAGTATCAGCGCCCCCGGGACTAGCGGGACCACAGATACGCAGTATTTT. Translation gives CASSISAPGTSGTTDTQYF.

This clone is classed as medium-sized (0.01 to 0.1%). V usage is TRBV6-8 and J usage is TRBJ2-1; no definite D call. Trimming took off 0 bases at V and 10 bases at J, with 10 bases between the two ends. The CDR3 totals 13 residues. From germline, CDR1 is MNHGY and CDR2 SAAAGT. This chain's CDR3 is CASSYSITMEQFF. The CDR3 nucleotides are TGTGCCAGCAGTTACTCTATTACAATGGAGCAGTTCTTC.

The V call is TRBV28, the J call TRBJ1-1, with 10 bases matching TRBD1. V was clipped by 4 bases and J by 3 bases; unmatched bases: 5. The CDR3 runs 15 residues. Germline lookup yields CDR1 MDHEN and CDR2 SYDVKM. The CDR3 DNA follows: TGTGCCAGCAGTTCAACGACAGGGGGCTACACTGAAGCTTTCTTT. Encoded protein: CASSSTTGGYTEAFF.

This clone was counted a few times. The chain is built from TRBV7-6 and TRBJ2-7, with D possibly TRBD1 on 6 matching bases. The germline gives CDR1 SGHVS, CDR2 FNYEAQ. V gave up 3 bases and J gave up 3 bases, with 15 bases separating them. The CDR3 extends over 15 amino acids. The CDR3 protein is CASSLLRQDIYEQYF. The CDR3 coding sequence is TGTGCCAGCAGCTTGCTGCGACAGGACATCTACGAGCAGTACTTC.

The rearrangement links TRBV19 to TRBJ1-1; 8 bases line up with TRBD1. In germline, CDR1 is LNHDA, CDR2 SQIVND (reference sequence). V lost 5 bases to trimming and J lost 5 bases; unmatched junction nucleotides: 7. CDR3 length: 14 amino acids. The CDR3 region has the DNA TGTGCCAGTAGTTCCCAGGGGGCGTTAACTGAAGCTTTCTTT. It encodes CASSSQGALTEAFF.

This clone came up a few times. The chain uses TRBV6-8 and TRBJ1-1; D uncertain. The V gene lost 6 bases and the J gene lost 11 bases, with 25 bases spanning the gap. The CDR3 spans 15 residues. Germline lookup yields CDR1 MNHGY and CDR2 SAAAGT. CDR3 sequence (DNA): TGTGCCAGCAGCAGATTCTGGCGAGGTTATTCTGTGGCTTTCTTT. It specifies CASSRFWRGYSVAFF.

Relative to its sample, this clone is medium-sized. The chain carries TRBV28 and TRBJ1-2; maybe TRBD1 (5 bases). The CDR3 loop spans 16 amino acids. Trimming pared 3 bases from V and 4 bases from J, leaving 18 bases between. CDR1 MDHEN and CDR2 SYDVKM come from the germline V gene. The CDR3 sequence is CASSFFLSTALYGYTF. CDR3 DNA: TGTGCCAGCAGTTTTTTTCTCTCGACAGCTCTCTATGGCTACACCTTC.

The chain links TRBV28 to TRBJ2-7; 10 bases line up with TRBD1. Germline V lookup: CDR1 MDHEN, CDR2 SYDVKM. The V and J ends lost 5 bases and 4 bases, in that order; junction bases with no gene match: 14. This CDR3 spans 17 amino acids. Written as DNA, the CDR3 is TGTGCCAGCAGTGGCTTAAGCAACCGGGACAGGGGATACGAGCAGTACTTC. It codes for CASSGLSNRDRGYEQYF.

The table lists this clone with a few counts. V and J are TRBV6-8 and TRBJ1-1; D is unresolved. Germline assignment: CDR1 MNHGY and CDR2 SAAAGT. Deletions cut 2 bases from V and 0 bases from J, with 7 bases between. CDR3 length: 14 amino acids. The CDR3 sequence is CASSYRVLNTEAFF. CDR3 bases: TGTGCCAGCAGTTACAGAGTCCTGAACACTGAAGCTTTCTTT.

The gene calls are TRBV10-3 and TRBJ2-7; 8 nucleotides match TRBD1. The CDR3 sequence is 12 residues long. CDR1 is ENHRY and CDR2 is SYGVKD in the germline V gene. Trimming removed 9 bases from V and 3 bases from J; junction bases left unmatched: 4. CDR3 residues: CAITGGGYEQYF. CDR3 DNA: TGTGCCATTACAGGGGGAGGCTACGAGCAGTACTTC.

The chain couples TRBV15 to TRBJ2-3, with D unresolved. V shed 5 bases and J shed 2 bases, with 17 bases lying between them. The germline V gene encodes CDR1 LNHNV and CDR2 YYDKDF (reference sequence). The CDR3 loop spans 16 amino acids. This CDR3 reads CATSFNQLWFTDTQYF. DNA for the CDR3: TGTGCCACCAGCTTCAATCAACTATGGTTCACAGATACGCAGTATTTT. Based on the CDR3 plus reference TRBV15 and TRBJ2-3, the full variable domain is DAMVIQNPRYQVTQFGKPVTLSCSQTLNHNVMYWYQQKSSQAPKLLFHYYDKDFNNEADTPDNFQSRRPNTSFCFLDIRSPGLGDTAMYLCATSFNQLWFTDTQYFGPGTRLTVL.

V gene TRBV6-8 combines with J gene TRBJ2-5; 7 bases are a match to TRBD2. The CDR3 has 14 amino acids. The germline V gene has CDR1 MNHGY and CDR2 SAAAGT. The trim removed 4 bases at V and 1 base at J, leaving 3 bases unmatched. The DNA of the CDR3 is TGTGCCAGCAGTTTTTCTAGCGGCCAAGAGACCCAGTACTTC. This gives the protein CASSFSSGQETQYF.

This clone was seen at least ten times. The chain joins TRBV10-3 to TRBJ1-2, with a possible D match to TRBD1 (5 bases). The germline gives CDR1 ENHRY, CDR2 SYGVKD. The CDR3 is made up of 14 amino acids. V lost 7 bases and J 5 bases, leaving 17 bases between the germline ends. The chain's CDR3 is CAITQGLPPYGYTF. The CDR3 bases are TGTGCCATCACCCAGGGCCTACCGCCTTATGGCTACACCTTC.

J is TRBJ2-5 and V is TRBV19; D ambiguous. The CDR3 loop spans 11 amino acids. CDR1 and CDR2 from the germline V gene are LNHDA and SQIVND (reference sequence). V lost 3 bases, J lost 1 base, and 0 bases lay in between. Here the CDR3 DNA reads TGTGCCAGTAGTATCCAAGAGACCCAGTACTTC. It encodes CASSIQETQYF. Based on the CDR3 plus reference TRBV19 and TRBJ2-5, the full variable domain is DGGITQSPKYLFRKEGQNVTLSCEQNLNHDAMYWYRQDPGQGLRLIYYSQIVNDFQKGDIAEGYSVSREKKESFPLTVTSAQKNPTAFYLCASSIQETQYFGPGTRLLVL.

This chain connects TRBV29-1 to TRBJ2-3; 10 bases map to TRBD2. Germline V gene data show CDR1 as SQVTM and CDR2 as ANQGSEA. Unmatched junction bases numbered 15, after V lost 4 bases and J lost 2 bases. The CDR3 spans 18 residues. CDR3 region: CSVGHLAGVPRDTDTQYF. CDR3 nucleotides: TGCAGCGTTGGGCATCTAGCGGGGGTCCCACGTGACACAGATACGCAGTATTTT.

The chain has TRBV9 and TRBJ1-1; tentative D call: TRBD1 (5 bases). The CDR3 loop spans 13 amino acids. V lost 5 bases and J 1 base, leaving 9 bases between the germline ends. The V gene's germline CDR1 is SGDLS and CDR2 YYNGEE. CDR3 DNA sequence: TGTGCCAGCAGTGGCCAGGGGAACACTGAAGCTTTCTTT. This encodes CASSGQGNTEAFF.

This clone appeared a single time. The chain is built from TRBV5-1 and TRBJ2-2; 13 bases are shared with TRBD2. The V segment lost 3 bases and the J segment 0 bases; nucleotides outside the gene matches: 8. Looked up from germline, CDR1 is SGHRS and CDR2 is YFSETQ. This CDR3 comprises 19 residues. The CDR3 nucleotides are TGCGCCAGCAGCTACGGACTAGCGGGAGTCCTCGCGAACACCGGGGAGCTGTTTTTT. Protein sequence: CASSYGLAGVLANTGELFF.

J is TRBJ2-3 and V is TRBV1; TRBD2 is the table's D call, not checked against the DNA. TRBV1 is a recognized pseudogene. This CDR3 spans 18 amino acids. CDR3: CASSHLVTAPGYWDTQYF. CDR3 bases: TGCGCCAGCAGCCATTTAGTAACCGCTCCGGGGTACTGGGATACGCAGTATTTT.